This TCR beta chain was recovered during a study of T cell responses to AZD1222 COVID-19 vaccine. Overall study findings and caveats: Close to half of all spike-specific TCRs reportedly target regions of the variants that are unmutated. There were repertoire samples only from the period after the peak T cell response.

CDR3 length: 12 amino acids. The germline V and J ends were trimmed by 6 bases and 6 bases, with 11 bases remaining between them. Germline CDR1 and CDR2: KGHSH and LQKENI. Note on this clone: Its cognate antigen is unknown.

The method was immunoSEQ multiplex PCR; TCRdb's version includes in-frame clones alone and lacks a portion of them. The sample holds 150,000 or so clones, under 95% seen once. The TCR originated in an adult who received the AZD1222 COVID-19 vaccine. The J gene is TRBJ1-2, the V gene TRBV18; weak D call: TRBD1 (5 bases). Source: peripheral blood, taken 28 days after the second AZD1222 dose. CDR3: CASSQRGDGYTF. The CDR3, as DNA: TGTGCCAGCTCCCAACGGGGCGATGGCTACACCTTC.